The 7 T cell receptor beta chains given below trace back to one sample, sequenced in a study of cytomegalovirus exposure and HLA in healthy donors. The PCR employed 60 Vbeta primers together with 13 Jbeta primers. Produced via immunoSEQ multiplex PCR; TCRdb's table is partial and in-frame only. The repertoire consists of about 180,000 clones, with roughly 75% occurring once and the leading ten covering 5.7%. The sample was PBMCs. The receptors come from a middle-aged man in good health and CMV-seronegative.

This chain links TRBV9 with TRBJ2-1; D ambiguous. Looked up from germline, CDR1 is SGDLS and CDR2 is YYNGEE. Trimming cost V 3 bases and J 5 bases, with 6 bases left between them. This CDR3 has 12 amino acids. The chain's CDR3 is CASSDPNNEQFF. CDR3 bases: TGTGCCAGCAGCGACCCTAACAATGAGCAGTTCTTC.

This chain links TRBV6-1 with TRBJ1-6, with unresolved D. V was cut by 6 bases and J by 4 bases, with 10 bases left in between. The CDR3 sequence is 14 residues long. Germline CDR1 MNHNS, CDR2 SASEGT. Written as DNA, the CDR3 is TGTGCCAGCAGCCCAAGGAGTTATAATTCACCCCTCCACTTT. It encodes CASSPRSYNSPLHF.

This chain joins TRBV6-6 and TRBJ1-1; TRBD1 agrees at 7 bases. This CDR3 has 16 amino acids. Looked up from germline, CDR1 is MNHNY and CDR2 is SVGAGI (reference sequence). Trimming took 0 bases from V and 3 from J; bases not matched to a gene: 7. CDR3 DNA sequence: TGTGCCAGCAGTTACTCTGGCAGGGGGTTATACACTGAAGCTTTCTTT. Its translation: CASSYSGRGLYTEAFF.

The gene calls are TRBV13 and TRBJ1-4; a weak D match, TRBD1 (5 bases). With 0 bases removed from V and 2 bases from J, the gap between germline ends came to 10 bases. Germline V gene sequence: CDR1 PRHDT, CDR2 FYEKMQ (reference sequence). The CDR3 consists of 16 residues. The CDR3 DNA sequence: TGTGCCAGCAGCTTAGGCCTGGGGGGGACTAATGAAAAACTGTTTTTT. This translates into CASSLGLGGTNEKLFF. Full variable domain (rest looked up from reference TRBV13 and TRBJ1-4): AAGVIQSPRHLIKEKRETATLKCYPIPRHDTVYWYQQGPGQDPQFLISFYEKMQSDKGSIPDRFSAQQFSDYHSELNMSSLELGDSALYFCASSLGLGGTNEKLFFGSGTQLSVL.

J is TRBJ1-1 and V is TRBV6-5; D ambiguous. V was trimmed by 3 bases and J by 10 bases, leaving 15 bases between them. This CDR3 region has 13 residues. From germline, CDR1 is MNHEY and CDR2 SVGAGI. The CDR3 bases are TGTGCCAGCAGTTATGAGATCTCTTCTCGAGCTTTCTTT. Translated: CASSYEISSRAFF.

The chain carries TRBV2 and TRBJ1-2; 7 bases fit TRBD1. CDR1 SNHLY and CDR2 FYNNEI come from the germline V gene. V gave up 8 bases and J gave up 10 bases; unmatched junction bases: 7. This CDR3 comprises 11 residues. CDR3 DNA sequence: TGTGCCAGCCTGGGGGACAGCTTCTACACCTTC. It specifies CASLGDSFYTF.

The V and J genes are TRBV7-8 and TRBJ1-1; 9 bases map to TRBD1. CDR1 SGHVS and CDR2 FQNEAQ come from the germline V gene. V dropped 5 bases and J dropped 4; count of bases not matched to a gene: 11. The CDR3 runs 16 residues. CDR3 DNA: TGTGCCAGCAGCCCGGGACAGGGATTAGGGAGCACTGAAGCTTTCTTT. Translating it yields CASSPGQGLGSTEAFF. The full variable domain, with the rest looked up from reference TRBV7-8 and TRBJ1-1, is GAGVSQSPRYKVAKRGQDVALRCDPISGHVSLFWYQQALGQGPEFLTYFQNEAQLDKSGLPSDRFFAERPEGSVSTLKIQRTQQEDSAVYLCASSPGQGLGSTEAFFGQGTRLTVV.